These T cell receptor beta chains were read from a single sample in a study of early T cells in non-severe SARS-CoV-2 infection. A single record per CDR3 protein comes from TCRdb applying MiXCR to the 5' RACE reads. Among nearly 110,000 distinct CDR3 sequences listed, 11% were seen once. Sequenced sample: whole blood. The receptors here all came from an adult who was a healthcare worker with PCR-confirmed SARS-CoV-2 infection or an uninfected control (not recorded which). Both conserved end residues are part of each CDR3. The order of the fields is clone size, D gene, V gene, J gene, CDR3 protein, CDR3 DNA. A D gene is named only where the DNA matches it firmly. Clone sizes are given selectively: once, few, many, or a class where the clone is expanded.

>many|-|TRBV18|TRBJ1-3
CASSSDSGNTIYF
TGTGCCAGCTCATCCGACTCTGGAAACACCATATATTTT
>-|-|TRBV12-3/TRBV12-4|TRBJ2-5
CASSPRDYGQETQYF
TGTGCCAGCAGTCCACGGGATTATGGGCAGGAGACCCAGTACTTC
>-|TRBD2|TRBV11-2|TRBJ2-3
CASTRYGLADTDTQYF
TGTGCCAGCACCCGGTACGGACTAGCGGACACAGATACGCAGTATTTT
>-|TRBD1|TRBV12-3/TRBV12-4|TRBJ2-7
CASAPPRDSHEQYF
TGTGCCAGCGCCCCTCCACGGGACAGCCACGAGCAGTACTTC
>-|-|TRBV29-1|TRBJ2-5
CSVDRDGGTQYF
TGCAGCGTTGACAGGGATGGGGGGACCCAGTACTTC
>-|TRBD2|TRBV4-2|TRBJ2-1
CASSQDSGLADPRNEQFF
TGTGCCAGCAGCCAAGATTCGGGACTAGCGGACCCAAGGAATGAGCAGTTCTTC
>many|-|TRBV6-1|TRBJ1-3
CASSEAPGVTRENAIYF
TGTGCCAGCAGTGAAGCCCCGGGGGTGACAAGAGAGAACGCCATATATTTT
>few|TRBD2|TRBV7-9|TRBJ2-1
CASSLMGLAGGIVDEQFF
TGTGCCAGCAGCTTAATGGGACTAGCGGGAGGGATCGTTGATGAGCAGTTCTTC
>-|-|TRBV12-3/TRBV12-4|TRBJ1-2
CASSVGPSYGYTF
TGTGCCAGCAGCGTCGGTCCGTCCTATGGCTACACCTTC
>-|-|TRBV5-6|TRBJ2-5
CASSLIGGPGETQYF
TGTGCCAGCAGCTTGATCGGGGGCCCAGGAGAGACCCAGTACTTC
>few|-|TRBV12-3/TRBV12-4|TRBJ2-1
CASRIGATRNNEQFF
TGTGCCAGCAGGATTGGGGCTACCAGAAACAATGAGCAGTTCTTC
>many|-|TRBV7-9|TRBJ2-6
CASSLDWGALPGANVLTF
TGTGCCAGCAGCTTAGACTGGGGAGCTCTCCCCGGGGCCAACGTCCTGACTTTC
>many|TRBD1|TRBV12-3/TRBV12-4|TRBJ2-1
CASSFRGLNEQFF
TGTGCCAGCAGTTTTAGGGGGCTGAATGAGCAGTTCTTC
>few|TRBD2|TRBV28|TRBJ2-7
CASSLNLAAYEQYF
TGTGCCAGCAGTTTAAACCTAGCGGCATACGAGCAGTACTTC
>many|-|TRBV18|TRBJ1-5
CASSPSFEGGAQPQHF
TGTGCCAGCTCACCCTCGTTCGAGGGGGGGGCTCAGCCCCAGCATTTT
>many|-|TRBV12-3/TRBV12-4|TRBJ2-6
CASSLYGTGANVLTF
TGTGCCAGCAGTTTATATGGAACTGGGGCCAACGTCCTGACTTTC
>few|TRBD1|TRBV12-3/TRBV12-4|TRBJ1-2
CASSLSTGIYGYTF
TGTGCCAGCAGCCTCTCGACAGGGATTTATGGCTACACCTTC
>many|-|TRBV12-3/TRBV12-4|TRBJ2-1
CASSSIIGGAYNEQFF
TGTGCCAGCAGTTCCATTATTGGGGGAGCCTACAATGAGCAGTTCTTC
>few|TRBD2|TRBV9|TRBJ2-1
CASSGRDGRNYNEQFF
TGTGCCAGCAGCGGGAGGGACGGGAGGAATTACAATGAGCAGTTCTTC
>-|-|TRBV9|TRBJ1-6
CASSGLGSWTGDSPLHF
TGTGCCAGCAGCGGTCTAGGTTCGTGGACCGGCGATTCACCCCTCCACTTT
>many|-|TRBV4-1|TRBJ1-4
CASSQDGRDWPREKLFF
TGCGCCAGCAGCCAAGATGGTAGGGATTGGCCTCGAGAAAAACTGTTTTTT
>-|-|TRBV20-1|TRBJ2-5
CSARDGGAQETQYF
TGCAGTGCTAGAGATGGCGGGGCCCAAGAGACCCAGTACTTC
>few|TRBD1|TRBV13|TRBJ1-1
CASTSRGQGEAFF
TGTGCCAGCACATCCAGGGGGCAAGGTGAAGCTTTCTTT
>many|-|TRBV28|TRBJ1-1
CASSRTGEVNTEAFF
TGTGCCAGCAGCCGAACTGGGGAGGTGAACACTGAAGCTTTCTTT
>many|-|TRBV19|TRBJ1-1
CASISAHEGTEAFF
TGTGCCAGTATTTCAGCGCACGAGGGGACTGAAGCTTTCTTT
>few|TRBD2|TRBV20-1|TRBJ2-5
CSASELAGIQETQYF
TGCAGTGCTAGTGAACTAGCGGGTATCCAAGAGACCCAGTACTTC
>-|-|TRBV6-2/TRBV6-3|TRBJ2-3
CASSYSPGDTDTQYF
TGTGCCAGCAGTTACAGCCCGGGGGACACAGATACGCAGTATTTT
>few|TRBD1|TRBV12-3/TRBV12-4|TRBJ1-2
CASSFHRGLGYTF
TGTGCCAGCAGTTTTCACAGGGGACTTGGCTACACCTTC